Listed below are T cell receptor beta chains from one sample, sequenced in a study of blood T cell repertoires in COVID-19. Clones were read by immunoSEQ multiplex PCR, and TCRdb kept only the in-frame ones, dropping some. This sample carries some 100,000 clones, about 85% of them seen once, and the ten largest clones take 9.5% to 15%. The specimen was peripheral blood. The source of these receptors is a human donor in a cohort sampled during active COVID-19. CDR3s include the opening cysteine and the closing phenylalanine or tryptophan. A D gene is named only where the DNA matches it firmly. Size tells how often a clone was seen (once, few, many) or the class of an expanded clone, and some rows leave it out.

abundance	v_gene	d_gene	j_gene	CDR3aa	CDR3nt
-	TRBV7-9	TRBD1	TRBJ2-5	CASSLGQGAWETQYF	TGTGCCAGCAGCTTAGGACAGGGGGCGTGGGAGACCCAGTACTTC
-	TRBV21-1	-	TRBJ1-6	CASARRDFYYSYNSPLHF	TGTGCCAGCGCGCGACGGGACTTCTACTACTCCTATAATTCACCCCTCCACTTT
-	TRBV11-2	-	TRBJ1-1	CASSPGLNTEAFF	TGTGCCAGCAGCCCGGGGTTGAACACTGAAGCTTTCTTT
once	TRBV5-1	TRBD2	TRBJ2-1	CASSFTSGRRPGHNEQFF	TGCGCCAGCAGCTTCACTAGCGGGAGAAGGCCAGGGCACAATGAGCAGTTCTTC
-	TRBV6-5	-	TRBJ1-2	CASSWSGYGYTF	TGTGCCAGCAGTTGGTCGGGTTATGGCTACACCTTC
-	TRBV6-2/TRBV6-3	TRBD1	TRBJ1-5	CASSYSWRDRGSNQPQHF	TGTGCCAGCAGTTACTCGTGGCGGGACAGGGGTAGCAATCAGCCCCAGCATTTT
-	TRBV3-1/TRBV3-2	-	TRBJ1-1	CASSQEGQNTEAFF	TGTGCCAGCAGCCAAGAGGGCCAGAACACTGAAGCTTTCTTT
-	TRBV9	-	TRBJ1-2	CASSSPIGAPNYGYTF	TGTGCCAGCAGCTCACCTATAGGGGCACCAAACTATGGCTACACCTTC
-	TRBV19	TRBD1	TRBJ1-6	CASSLPGQGNSPLHF	TGTGCCAGTAGCCTACCGGGACAGGGTAATTCACCCCTCCACTTT
-	TRBV2	-	TRBJ2-5	CASSEAGVETQYF	TGTGCCAGCAGTGAAGCGGGAGTAGAGACCCAGTACTTC
-	TRBV20-1	-	TRBJ1-2	CSASVPLGRDIRGGYTF	TGCAGTGCTAGTGTGCCTTTGGGCAGGGACATCCGGGGTGGCTACACCTTC
-	TRBV10-3	TRBD1	TRBJ1-1	CAISDGQGNTEAFF	TGTGCCATCAGTGACGGACAGGGGAACACTGAAGCTTTCTTT
-	TRBV6-2/TRBV6-3	-	TRBJ1-2	CASSYGRRAGGYTF	TGTGCCAGCAGTTACGGAAGGAGGGCAGGTGGCTACACCTTC
-	TRBV10-2	TRBD1	TRBJ1-2	CASSSDRGLGYTF	TGCGCCAGCAGCTCCGACAGGGGGCTTGGCTACACCTTC
-	TRBV28	-	TRBJ1-2	CASSLTGRVYGYTF	TGTGCCAGCAGTTTAACAGGACGAGTTTATGGCTACACCTTC
-	TRBV3-1/TRBV3-2	TRBD1	TRBJ1-4	CASSQRQGREKLFF	TGTGCCAGCAGCCAACGACAGGGGAGGGAAAAACTGTTTTTT
-	TRBV19	-	TRBJ2-2	CASSIPLANTGELFF	TGTGCCAGTAGTATTCCACTAGCGAACACCGGGGAGCTGTTTTTT
-	TRBV5-1	TRBD1	TRBJ2-7	CASSLDGTGVVEQYF	TGCGCCAGCAGCTTGGATGGGACAGGTGTAGTCGAGCAGTACTTC
-	TRBV7-9	TRBD2	TRBJ2-1	CASSLEASGGAEQFF	TGTGCCAGCAGCTTAGAGGCTAGCGGGGGGGCTGAGCAGTTCTTC
once	TRBV4-1	-	TRBJ1-5	CASSQDRENQPQHF	TGCGCCAGCAGCCAAGATCGGGAGAACCAGCCCCAGCATTTT
few	TRBV5-5	-	TRBJ2-7	CASSLRTDLGDEQYF	TGTGCCAGCAGCCTCCGGACAGATTTAGGCGACGAGCAGTACTTC
-	TRBV7-4	TRBD2	TRBJ2-7	CASSTGLAGIYEQYF	TGTGCCAGCAGCACGGGACTAGCGGGCATCTACGAGCAGTACTTC
-	TRBV10-2	TRBD2	TRBJ2-7	CASRGERGVVYEQYF	TGCGCCAGCAGAGGCGAGCGGGGAGTCGTCTACGAGCAGTACTTC
-	TRBV5-6	-	TRBJ1-2	CATSPRVNYGYTF	TGTGCCACCTCTCCACGGGTAAACTATGGCTACACCTTC
-	TRBV5-1	-	TRBJ2-3	CASSSAPPTGTDTQYF	TGCGCCAGCAGCTCCGCACCCCCTACAGGGACAGATACGCAGTATTTT
-	TRBV5-6	TRBD1	TRBJ2-7	CASSNLLVGGNYEQYF	TGTGCCAGCAGCAATCTCCTAGTAGGGGGCAACTACGAGCAGTACTTC
-	TRBV5-4	-	TRBJ2-2	CASSLDFNTGELFF	TGTGCCAGCAGCTTGGACTTTAACACCGGGGAGCTGTTTTTT
-	TRBV29-1	TRBD1	TRBJ1-1	CSVQAGTGGTEAFF	TGCAGCGTTCAAGCAGGGACAGGGGGGACTGAAGCTTTCTTT
-	TRBV19	-	TRBJ1-6	CASSIGQGLKNSPLHF	TGTGCCAGTAGTATAGGGCAGGGTTTAAAGAATTCACCCCTCCACTTT
-	TRBV15	-	TRBJ2-2	CATSPQGLGTGELFF	TGTGCCACCAGCCCCCAGGGGTTGGGCACCGGGGAGCTGTTTTTT
-	TRBV12-3/TRBV12-4	-	TRBJ2-3	CASGGNSDTQYF	TGTGCCAGTGGGGGGAATTCAGATACGCAGTATTTT
-	TRBV7-2	TRBD1	TRBJ2-5	CASSLPFGQGQETQYF	TGTGCCAGCAGCTTACCGTTCGGACAGGGCCAAGAGACCCAGTACTTC
-	TRBV3-1/TRBV3-2	-	TRBJ1-2	CASSQALGDFYGYTF	TGTGCCAGCAGCCAAGCCTTAGGGGATTTCTATGGCTACACCTTC
-	TRBV29-1	TRBD1	TRBJ1-4	CSVATGQTNEKLFF	TGCAGCGTTGCTACGGGACAGACTAATGAAAAACTGTTTTTT
-	TRBV11-2	-	TRBJ1-3	CASSPQIPSQAGNTIYF	TGTGCCAGCAGCCCGCAGATCCCTTCTCAAGCTGGAAACACCATATATTTT
once	TRBV5-1	TRBD1	TRBJ2-1	CASSKGQGHNEQFF	TGCGCCAGCAGCAAAGGACAGGGACACAATGAGCAGTTCTTC
-	TRBV18	-	TRBJ1-2	CASSPQGNGYTF	TGTGCCAGCTCACCACAGGGGAATGGCTACACCTTC
-	TRBV11-3	TRBD2	TRBJ2-7	CASSLEWTSGSVYEQYF	TGTGCCAGCAGCTTAGAGTGGACTAGCGGGAGCGTGTACGAGCAGTACTTC
-	TRBV7-8	TRBD1	TRBJ1-6	CASSLPGQGETGSSYNSPLHF	TGTGCCAGCAGCTTACCGGGACAGGGAGAAACTGGGAGCTCCTATAATTCACCCCTCCACTTT
-	TRBV7-2	-	TRBJ1-1	CASSLRGTETEAFF	TGTGCCAGCAGCTTAAGGGGTACTGAAACTGAAGCTTTCTTT
-	TRBV12-3/TRBV12-4	-	TRBJ1-1	CASRYGAFF	TGTGCCAGCAGATACGGGGCTTTCTTT
-	TRBV5-1	TRBD1	TRBJ1-4	CASSWGTGSNEKLFF	TGCGCCAGCAGCTGGGGGACAGGGAGTAATGAAAAACTGTTTTTT
-	TRBV19	TRBD1	TRBJ2-7	CASSIDPPSGTVSF	TGTGCCAGTAGTATAGACCCGCCATCCGGGACAGTAAGCTTC
-	TRBV11-2	-	TRBJ1-2	CASSLDYGRNYGYTF	TGTGCCAGCAGCTTAGATTACGGCAGGAACTATGGCTACACCTTC
-	TRBV29-1	TRBD1	TRBJ2-1	CSVGDRINEQFF	TGCAGCGTTGGGGACAGGATCAATGAGCAGTTCTTC
-	TRBV9	-	TRBJ2-5	CASSVGQASAQETQYF	TGTGCCAGCAGCGTAGGACAGGCTTCAGCCCAAGAGACCCAGTACTTC
-	TRBV13	TRBD2	TRBJ2-7	CASSLSGTAGYEQYF	TGTGCCAGCAGCTTAAGCGGGACCGCTGGCTACGAGCAGTACTTC
once	TRBV19	-	TRBJ1-2	CASTGGQSYGYTF	TGTGCCAGTACCGGAGGACAGAGTTATGGCTACACCTTC